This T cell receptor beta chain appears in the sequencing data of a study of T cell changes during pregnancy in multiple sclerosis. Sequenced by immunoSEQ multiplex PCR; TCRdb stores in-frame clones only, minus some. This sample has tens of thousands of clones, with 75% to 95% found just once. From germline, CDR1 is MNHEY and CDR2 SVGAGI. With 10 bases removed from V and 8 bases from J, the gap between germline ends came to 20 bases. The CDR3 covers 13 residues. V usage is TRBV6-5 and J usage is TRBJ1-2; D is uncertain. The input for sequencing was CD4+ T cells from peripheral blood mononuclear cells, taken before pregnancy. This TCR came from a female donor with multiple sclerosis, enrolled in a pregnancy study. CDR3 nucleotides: TGTGCCACCATGCGGGAAGGTTCTAGGGGCTACACCTTC. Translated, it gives CATMREGSRGYTF.